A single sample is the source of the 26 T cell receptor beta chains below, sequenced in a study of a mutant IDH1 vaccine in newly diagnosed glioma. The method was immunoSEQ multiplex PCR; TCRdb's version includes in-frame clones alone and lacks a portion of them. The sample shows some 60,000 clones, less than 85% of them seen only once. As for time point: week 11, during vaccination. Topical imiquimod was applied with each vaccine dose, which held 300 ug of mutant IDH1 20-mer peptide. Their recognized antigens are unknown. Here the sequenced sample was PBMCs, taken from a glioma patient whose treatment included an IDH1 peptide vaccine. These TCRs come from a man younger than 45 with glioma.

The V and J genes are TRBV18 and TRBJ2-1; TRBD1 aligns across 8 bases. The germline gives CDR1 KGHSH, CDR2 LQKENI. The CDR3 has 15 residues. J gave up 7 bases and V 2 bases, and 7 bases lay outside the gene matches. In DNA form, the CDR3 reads TGTGCCAGCTCACCAAGTCAGGGGGCGCTGAATGAGCAGTTCTTC. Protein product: CASSPSQGALNEQFF.

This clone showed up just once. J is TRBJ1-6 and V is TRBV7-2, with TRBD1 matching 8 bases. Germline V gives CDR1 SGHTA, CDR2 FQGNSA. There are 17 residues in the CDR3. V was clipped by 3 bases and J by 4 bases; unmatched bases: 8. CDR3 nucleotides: TGTGCCAGCAGCTTGGCAGGGGGCATCAAATATAATTCACCCCTCCACTTT. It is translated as CASSLAGGIKYNSPLHF.

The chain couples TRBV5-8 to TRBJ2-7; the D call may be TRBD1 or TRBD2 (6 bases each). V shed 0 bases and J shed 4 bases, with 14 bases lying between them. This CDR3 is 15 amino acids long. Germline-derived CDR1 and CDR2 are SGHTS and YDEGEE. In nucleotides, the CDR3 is TGTGCCAGCAGCTTGGACCGGGGGCCGATTTACGAGCAGTACTTC. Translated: CASSLDRGPIYEQYF.

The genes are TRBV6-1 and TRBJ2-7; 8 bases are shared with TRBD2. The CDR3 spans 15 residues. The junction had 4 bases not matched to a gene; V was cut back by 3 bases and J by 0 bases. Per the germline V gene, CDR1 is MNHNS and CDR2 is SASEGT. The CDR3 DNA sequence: TGTGCCAGCAGTGAGGGACTAGAGGGCTCCTACGAGCAGTACTTC. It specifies CASSEGLEGSYEQYF.

CDR3: CASSLRMSYEQYF. Written as DNA, the CDR3 is TGTGCCAGCAGTTTAAGGATGTCCTACGAGCAGTACTTC. V and J are TRBV27 and TRBJ2-7; D ambiguous. The ends were cut back, 2 bases at V and 1 base at J, with 6 bases in the middle. This CDR3 contains 13 residues. From germline, CDR1 is MNHEY and CDR2 SMNVEV (reference sequence).

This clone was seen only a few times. CDR3 sequence: CASSSQGATEAFF. The CDR3 DNA reads TGCGCCAGCAGCTCTCAAGGGGCCACTGAAGCTTTCTTT. The rearrangement joins TRBV4-3 to TRBJ1-1; maybe TRBD1 (5 bases). In germline, CDR1 is LGHNA, CDR2 YSLEER. This CDR3 is 13 amino acids long. The V gene lost 5 bases and the J gene lost 4 bases, with 11 bases spanning the gap.

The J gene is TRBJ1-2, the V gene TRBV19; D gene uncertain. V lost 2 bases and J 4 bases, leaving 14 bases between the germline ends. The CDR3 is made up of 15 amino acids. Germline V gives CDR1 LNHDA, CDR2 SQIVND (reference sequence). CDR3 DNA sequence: TGTGCCAGTAGTATATCGGGCCTGATGCCCTATGGCTACACCTTC. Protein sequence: CASSISGLMPYGYTF. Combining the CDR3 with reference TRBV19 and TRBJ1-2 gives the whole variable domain DGGITQSPKYLFRKEGQNVTLSCEQNLNHDAMYWYRQDPGQGLRLIYYSQIVNDFQKGDIAEGYSVSREKKESFPLTVTSAQKNPTAFYLCASSISGLMPYGYTFGSGTRLTVV.

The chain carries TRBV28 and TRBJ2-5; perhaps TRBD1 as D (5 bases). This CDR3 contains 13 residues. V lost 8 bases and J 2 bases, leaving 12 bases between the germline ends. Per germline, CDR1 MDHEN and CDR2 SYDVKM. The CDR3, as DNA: TGTGCCAGCGGTACAGGATATCAAGAGACCCAGTACTTC. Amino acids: CASGTGYQETQYF. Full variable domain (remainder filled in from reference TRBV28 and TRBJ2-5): DVKVTQSSRYLVKRTGEKVFLECVQDMDHENMFWYRQDPGLGLRLIYFSYDVKMKEKGDIPEGYSVSREKKERFSLILESASTNQTSMYLCASGTGYQETQYFGPGTRLLVL.

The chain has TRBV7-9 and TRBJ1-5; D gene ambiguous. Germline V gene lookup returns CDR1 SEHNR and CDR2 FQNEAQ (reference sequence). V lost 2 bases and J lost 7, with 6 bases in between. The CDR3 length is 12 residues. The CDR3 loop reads CASSLSRQPQHF. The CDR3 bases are TGTGCCAGCAGCTTATCGAGGCAGCCCCAGCATTTT.

The CDR3 is CASSQDFGGRDPNQPQHF. The CDR3 bases are TGCGCCAGCAGCCAAGACTTTGGGGGGCGGGATCCAAATCAGCCCCAGCATTTT. The V and J genes are TRBV4-1 and TRBJ1-5, with D perhaps matching TRBD1 (6 bases). CDR1 MGHRA and CDR2 YSYEKL come from the germline V gene. Trimming stripped 0 bases from V and 4 bases from J, with 19 bases between. CDR3 length equals 18 residues.

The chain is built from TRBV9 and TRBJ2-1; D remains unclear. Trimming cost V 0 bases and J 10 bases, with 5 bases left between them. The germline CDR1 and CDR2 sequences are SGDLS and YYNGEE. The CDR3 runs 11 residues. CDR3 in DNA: TGTGCCAGCAGCGTAGAGGGCGAGCAGTTCTTC. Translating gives CASSVEGEQFF.

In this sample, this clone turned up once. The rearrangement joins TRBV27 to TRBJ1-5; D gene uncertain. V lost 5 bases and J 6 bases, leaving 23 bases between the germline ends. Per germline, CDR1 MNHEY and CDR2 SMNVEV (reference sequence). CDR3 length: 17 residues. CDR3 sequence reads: CASSLYPPAFSSQPQHF. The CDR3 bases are TGTGCCAGCAGTCTTTACCCCCCAGCTTTTAGTAGTCAGCCCCAGCATTTT.

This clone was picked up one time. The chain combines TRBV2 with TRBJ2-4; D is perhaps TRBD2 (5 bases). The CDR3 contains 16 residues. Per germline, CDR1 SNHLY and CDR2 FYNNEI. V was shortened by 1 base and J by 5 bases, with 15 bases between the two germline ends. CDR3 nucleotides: TGTGCCAGCAGTGAAGTGTCGGGGATTAGGGAAAACATTCAGTACTTC. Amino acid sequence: CASSEVSGIRENIQYF.

The CDR3 protein is CASSLDVRFPPDTQYF. DNA for the CDR3: TGCGCCAGCAGCTTGGATGTAAGATTCCCTCCAGATACGCAGTATTTT. This sequence joins TRBV5-1 and TRBJ2-3; no reliable D call. V was pared by 0 bases and J by 4 bases, with 15 bases between. Germline assignment: CDR1 SGHRS and CDR2 YFSETQ. The CDR3 has 16 amino acids.

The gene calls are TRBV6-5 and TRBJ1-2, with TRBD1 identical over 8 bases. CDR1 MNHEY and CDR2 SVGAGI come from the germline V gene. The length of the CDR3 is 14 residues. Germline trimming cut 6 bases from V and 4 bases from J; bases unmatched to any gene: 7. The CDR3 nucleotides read TGTGCCAGCAGCGAACAGGGGGGCCCCTATGGCTACACCTTC. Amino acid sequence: CASSEQGGPYGYTF.

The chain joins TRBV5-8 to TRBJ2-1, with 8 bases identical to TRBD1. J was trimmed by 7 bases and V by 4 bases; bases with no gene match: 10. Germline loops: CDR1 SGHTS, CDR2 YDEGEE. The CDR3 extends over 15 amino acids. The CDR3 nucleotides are TGTGCCAGCAGCCTTTCTAGGACAGGGAGGAATGAGCAGTTCTTC. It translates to CASSLSRTGRNEQFF.

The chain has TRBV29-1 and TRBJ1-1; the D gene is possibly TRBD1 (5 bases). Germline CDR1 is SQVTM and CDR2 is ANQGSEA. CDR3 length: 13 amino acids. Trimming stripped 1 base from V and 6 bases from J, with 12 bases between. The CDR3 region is CSVEAEGSAEAFF. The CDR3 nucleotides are TGCAGCGTTGAAGCGGAGGGGAGCGCTGAAGCTTTCTTT.

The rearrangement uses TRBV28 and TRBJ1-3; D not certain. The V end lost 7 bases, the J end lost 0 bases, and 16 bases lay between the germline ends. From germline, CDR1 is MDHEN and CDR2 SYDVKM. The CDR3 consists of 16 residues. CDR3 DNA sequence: TGTGCCAGCAAAACTGACGGACGGCCCTCTGGAAACACCATATATTTT. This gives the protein CASKTDGRPSGNTIYF. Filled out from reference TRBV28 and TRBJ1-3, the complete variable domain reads DVKVTQSSRYLVKRTGEKVFLECVQDMDHENMFWYRQDPGLGLRLIYFSYDVKMKEKGDIPEGYSVSREKKERFSLILESASTNQTSMYLCASKTDGRPSGNTIYFGEGSWLTVV.

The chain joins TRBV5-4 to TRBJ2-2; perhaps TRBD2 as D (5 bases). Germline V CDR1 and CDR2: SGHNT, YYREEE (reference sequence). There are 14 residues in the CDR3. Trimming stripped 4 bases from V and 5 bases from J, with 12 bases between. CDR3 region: CASSPMPGTGELFF. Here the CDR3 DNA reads TGTGCCAGCAGCCCTATGCCGGGGACCGGGGAGCTGTTTTTT.

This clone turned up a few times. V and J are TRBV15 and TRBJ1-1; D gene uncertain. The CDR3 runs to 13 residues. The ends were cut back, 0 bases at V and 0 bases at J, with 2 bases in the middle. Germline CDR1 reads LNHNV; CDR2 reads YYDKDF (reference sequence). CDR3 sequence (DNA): TGTGCCACCAGCAGAGAGGTGAACACTGAAGCTTTCTTT. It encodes CATSREVNTEAFF. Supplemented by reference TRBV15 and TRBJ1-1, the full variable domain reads DAMVIQNPRYQVTQFGKPVTLSCSQTLNHNVMYWYQQKSSQAPKLLFHYYDKDFNNEADTPDNFQSRRPNTSFCFLDIRSPGLGDTAMYLCATSREVNTEAFFGQGTRLTVV.

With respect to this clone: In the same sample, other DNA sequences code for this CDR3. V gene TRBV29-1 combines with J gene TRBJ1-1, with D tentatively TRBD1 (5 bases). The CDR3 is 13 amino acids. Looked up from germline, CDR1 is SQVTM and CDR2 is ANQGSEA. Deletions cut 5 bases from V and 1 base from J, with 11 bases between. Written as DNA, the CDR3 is TGCAGCGTTAGGGGCCTCGGGAACACTGAAGCTTTCTTT. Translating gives CSVRGLGNTEAFF.

CDR3 region: CASSNTGELFF. The CDR3 DNA reads as TGTGCCAGCAGCAACACCGGGGAGCTGTTTTTT. V usage is TRBV27 and J usage is TRBJ2-2; no definite D call. The CDR3 sequence is 11 residues long. Germline V gives CDR1 MNHEY, CDR2 SMNVEV (reference sequence). With 6 bases removed from V and 2 bases from J, the gap between germline ends came to 1 base.

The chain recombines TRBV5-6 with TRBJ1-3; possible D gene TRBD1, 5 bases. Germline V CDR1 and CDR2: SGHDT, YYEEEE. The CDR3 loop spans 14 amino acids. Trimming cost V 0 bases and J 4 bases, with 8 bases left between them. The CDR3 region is CASSLEPGGNTIYF. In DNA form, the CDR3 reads TGTGCCAGCAGCTTGGAGCCAGGGGGAAACACCATATATTTT.

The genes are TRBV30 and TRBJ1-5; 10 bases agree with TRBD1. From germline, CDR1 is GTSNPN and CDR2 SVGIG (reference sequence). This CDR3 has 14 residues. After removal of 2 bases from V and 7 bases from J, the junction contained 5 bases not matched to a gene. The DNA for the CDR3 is TGTGCCTGGAGTTTGGACAGGGGGTTCCAGCCCCAGCATTTT. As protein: CAWSLDRGFQPQHF. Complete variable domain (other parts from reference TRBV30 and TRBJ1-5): SQTIHQWPATLVQPVGSPLSLECTVEGTSNPNLYWYRQAAGRGLQLLFYSVGIGQISSEVPQNLSASRPQDRQFILSSKKLLLSDSGFYLCAWSLDRGFQPQHFGDGTRLSIL.

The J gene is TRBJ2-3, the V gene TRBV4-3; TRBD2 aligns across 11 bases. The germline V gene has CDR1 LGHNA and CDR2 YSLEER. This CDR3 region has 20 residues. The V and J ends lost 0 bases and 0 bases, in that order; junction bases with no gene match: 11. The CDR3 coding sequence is TGCGCCAGCAGCCAAGATCCGGCCGGGACTAGCGGCCCTAGCACAGATACGCAGTATTTT. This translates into CASSQDPAGTSGPSTDTQYF.

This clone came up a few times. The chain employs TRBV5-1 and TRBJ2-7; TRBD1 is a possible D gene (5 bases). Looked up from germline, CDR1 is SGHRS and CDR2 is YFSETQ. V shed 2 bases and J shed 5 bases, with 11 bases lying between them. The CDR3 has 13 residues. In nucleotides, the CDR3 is TGCGCCAGCAGCTTAAACCAGGGCCACGAGCAGTACTTC. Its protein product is CASSLNQGHEQYF.